This T cell receptor beta chain came from a study of blood T cell repertoires in COVID-19 (dated by TCRdb to the early 2020s). With regard to the full study: Samples covering the acute and convalescent phases of COVID-19 were provided by collaborators in the United States, Italy and Spain. The material from the prospective study consisted of cDNA or gDNA derived from T cells, B-cell-depleted T cells, or PBMCs. Deeply sampled blood TCRbeta repertoires from subjects exposed to, actively infected with, or recovered from COVID-19 were included in the dataset. The repertoires were made available in a free public database intended to serve as a resource for research on the immune response to SARS-CoV-2. Samples were obtained from the ongoing ImmuneRACE study (first 160 participants) and from over 1,000 subjects provided by 6 global collaborators. Nearly every sample came with metadata listing a de-identified subject ID, COVID-19 status, age in years and sex. Where HLA class I and class II types were available, the types were taken from metadata supplied by the sample provider, not from assay-based typing. Paper-wide results and their limitations: The quantity of clinical and demographic metadata differed by source and by participant and was supplied without curation.

As encoded in the germline V gene (reference sequence), CDR1 is WNHNN while CDR2 is SYGVQD. The CDR3 sequence holds 13 residues, the cysteine and phenylalanine included. The retained sequence is limited to the CDR3, 39 bases, with the frame set at the first base. V trim: 10 bases; J trim: 3 bases; unmatched bases: 8. As regards this clone: It lacks a known antigen. Base qualities are not at hand, and no much larger clone is one base apart.

The immunoSEQ Assay, a bias-controlled multiplex PCR, was used to amplify TCRbeta CDR3 regions from genomic DNA. Under the source paper's analysis protocol: The number of nucleated cells in each sample was estimated from the amplification of reference gene primers within the assay. Sequence reads were collapsed and filtered to measure the absolute abundance of every unique TCRbeta CDR3 rearrangement. For each sample, productive Simpson clonality was calculated as the square root of Simpson's diversity index over productive rearrangements. The table was pulled from immuneACCESS by TCRdb, which kept in-frame rearrangements only. Such tables lose some clones; where checked, under half of the loss comes from unresolved V genes, and the rest has no known cause. D and trimming come from the DNA, and the V and J calls and clone size come from that table. The sample table contains 320,000 or so clones; only one count was recorded for around nine tenths of them. The top ten clones comprise about 5.2% of the sample.

Enrolling through a virtual design, the prospective study's participants ranged in age from roughly 18 to 95 years and lived across about two dozen United States geographic areas. In the prospective study, cohorts were assigned on the basis of participant-reported clinical history obtained from a screening survey and a study questionnaire. ImmuneRACE Cohort 3 recovered participants were defined by two consecutive negative NP/OP PCR tests, healthcare professional clearance, or symptom resolution. In the prospective study, whole blood, serum and a nasopharyngeal or oropharyngeal swab were collected from each participant by mobile phlebotomists. Additional blood draws and questionnaires over an approximately two-month period could optionally be provided by prospective study participants. Before DNA extraction, prospective study blood samples were shipped either frozen or at room temperature.

The sequence links TRBV10-1 to TRBJ1-2; the central 7 bases match TRBD1. Source material: PBMCs or T cells enriched from blood (not recorded which). This clonotype was obtained from a man in his sixties who had recovered from COVID-19. The CDR3 here reads CAIPGTEYYGYTF. The sequence in DNA is TGCGCCATACCCGGGACAGAGTACTATGGCTACACCTTC.